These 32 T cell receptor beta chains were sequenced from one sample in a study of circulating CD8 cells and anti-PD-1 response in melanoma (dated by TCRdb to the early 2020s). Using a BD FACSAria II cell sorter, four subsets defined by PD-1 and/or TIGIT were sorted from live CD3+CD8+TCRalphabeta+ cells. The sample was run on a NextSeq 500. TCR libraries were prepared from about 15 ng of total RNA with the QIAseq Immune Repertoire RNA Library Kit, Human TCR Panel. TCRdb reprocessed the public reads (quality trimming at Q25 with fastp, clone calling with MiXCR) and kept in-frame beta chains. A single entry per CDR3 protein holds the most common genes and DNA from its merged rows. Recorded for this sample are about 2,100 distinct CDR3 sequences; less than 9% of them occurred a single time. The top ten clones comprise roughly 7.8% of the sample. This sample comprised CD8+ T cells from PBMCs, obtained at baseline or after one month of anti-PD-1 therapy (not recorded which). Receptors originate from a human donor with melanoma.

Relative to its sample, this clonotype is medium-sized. The CDR3 DNA is TGCGCCAGCAGTCTTGGTCAGTACTTC. Translating it yields CASSLGQYF. This rearrangement joins TRBV23-1 to TRBJ2-7; D is uncertain. TRBV23-1 is noted as an ORF with a role that remains uncertain. The CDR3 has 9 amino acids. With 4 bases removed from V and 10 bases from J, the gap between germline ends came to 5 bases.

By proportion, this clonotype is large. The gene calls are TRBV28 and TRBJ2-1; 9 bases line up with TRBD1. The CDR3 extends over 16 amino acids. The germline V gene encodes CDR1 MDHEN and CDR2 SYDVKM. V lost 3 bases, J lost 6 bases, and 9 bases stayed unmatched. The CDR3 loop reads CASSFTGTGKRNEQFF. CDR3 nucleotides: TGTGCCAGCAGTTTCACAGGGACAGGGAAACGCAATGAGCAGTTCTTC.

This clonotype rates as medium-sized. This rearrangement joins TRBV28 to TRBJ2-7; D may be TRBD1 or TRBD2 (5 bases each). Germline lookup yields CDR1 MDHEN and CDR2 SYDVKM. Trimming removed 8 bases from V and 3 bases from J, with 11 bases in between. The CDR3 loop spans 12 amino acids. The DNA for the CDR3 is TGTGCCAGCCGGGACCCGAACTACGAGCAGTACTTC. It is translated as CASRDPNYEQYF.

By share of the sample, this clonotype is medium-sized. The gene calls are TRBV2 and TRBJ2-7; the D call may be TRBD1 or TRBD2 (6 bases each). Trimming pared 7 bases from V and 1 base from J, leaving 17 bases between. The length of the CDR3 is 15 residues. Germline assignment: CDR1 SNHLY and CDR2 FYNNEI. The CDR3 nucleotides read TGTGCCAGCACCGAAGGGGGGTCCCTTTCCTACGAGCAGTACTTC. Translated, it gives CASTEGGSLSYEQYF.

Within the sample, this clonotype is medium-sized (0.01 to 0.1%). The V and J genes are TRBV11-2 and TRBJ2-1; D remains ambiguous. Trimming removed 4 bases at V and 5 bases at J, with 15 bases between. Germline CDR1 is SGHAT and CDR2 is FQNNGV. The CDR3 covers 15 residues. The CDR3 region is CASSSILGRNNEQFF. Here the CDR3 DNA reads TGTGCCAGCAGCTCCATTCTTGGAAGAAACAATGAGCAGTTCTTC.

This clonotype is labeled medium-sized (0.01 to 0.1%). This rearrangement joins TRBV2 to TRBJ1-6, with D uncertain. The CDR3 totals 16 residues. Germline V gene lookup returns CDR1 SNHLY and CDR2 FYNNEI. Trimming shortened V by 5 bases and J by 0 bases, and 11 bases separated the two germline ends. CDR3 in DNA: TGTGCCAGCAGTCCGACTCAAGGCTCCTATAATTCACCCCTCCACTTT. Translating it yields CASSPTQGSYNSPLHF.

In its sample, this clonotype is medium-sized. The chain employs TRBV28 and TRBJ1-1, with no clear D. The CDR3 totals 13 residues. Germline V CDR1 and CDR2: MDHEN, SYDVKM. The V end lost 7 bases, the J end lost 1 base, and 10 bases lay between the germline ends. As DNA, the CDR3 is TGTGCCAGCATCCGGGTAACGAACACTGAAGCTTTCTTT. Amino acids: CASIRVTNTEAFF.

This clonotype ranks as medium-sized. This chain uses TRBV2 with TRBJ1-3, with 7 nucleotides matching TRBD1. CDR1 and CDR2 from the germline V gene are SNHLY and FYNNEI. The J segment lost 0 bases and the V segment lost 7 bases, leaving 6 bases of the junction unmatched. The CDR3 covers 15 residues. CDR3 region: CASIMTGSSGNTIYF. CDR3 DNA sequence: TGTGCCAGCATTATGACAGGGAGCTCTGGAAACACCATATATTTT.

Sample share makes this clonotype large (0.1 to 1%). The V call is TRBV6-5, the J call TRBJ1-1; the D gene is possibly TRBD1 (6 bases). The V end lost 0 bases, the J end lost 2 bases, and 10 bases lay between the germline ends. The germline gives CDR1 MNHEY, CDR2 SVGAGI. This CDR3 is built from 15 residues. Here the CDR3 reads CASSYSLQGNTEAFF. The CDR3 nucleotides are TGTGCCAGCAGTTACTCATTACAGGGCAACACTGAAGCTTTCTTT.

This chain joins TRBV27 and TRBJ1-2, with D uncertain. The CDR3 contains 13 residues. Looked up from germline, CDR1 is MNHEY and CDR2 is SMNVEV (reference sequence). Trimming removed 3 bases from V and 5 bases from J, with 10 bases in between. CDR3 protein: CASSLSQYYGYTF. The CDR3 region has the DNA TGTGCCAGCAGTTTGAGTCAGTATTATGGCTACACCTTC.

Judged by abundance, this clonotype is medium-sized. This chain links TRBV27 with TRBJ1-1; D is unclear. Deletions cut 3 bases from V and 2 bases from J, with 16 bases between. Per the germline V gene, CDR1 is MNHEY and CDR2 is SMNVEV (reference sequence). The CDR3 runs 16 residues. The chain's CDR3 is CASSLSPWRINTEAFF. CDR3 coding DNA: TGTGCCAGCAGTTTGAGCCCGTGGCGGATTAACACTGAAGCTTTCTTT.

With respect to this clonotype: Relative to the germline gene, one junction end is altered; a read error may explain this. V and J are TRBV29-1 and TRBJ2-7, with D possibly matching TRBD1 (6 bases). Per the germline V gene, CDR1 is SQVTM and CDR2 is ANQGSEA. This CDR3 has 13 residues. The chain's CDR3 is CIVEGQTSYEQYF. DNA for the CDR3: TGCATCGTTGAAGGACAGACCTCCTACGAGCAATACTTC.

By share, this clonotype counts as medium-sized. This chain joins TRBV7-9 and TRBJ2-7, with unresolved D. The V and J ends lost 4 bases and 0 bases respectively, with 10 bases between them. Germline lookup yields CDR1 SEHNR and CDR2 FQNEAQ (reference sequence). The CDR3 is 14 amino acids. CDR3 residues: CASSSRLSSYEQYF. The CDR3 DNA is TGTGCCAGCAGCTCGAGACTGAGCTCCTACGAGCAGTACTTC.

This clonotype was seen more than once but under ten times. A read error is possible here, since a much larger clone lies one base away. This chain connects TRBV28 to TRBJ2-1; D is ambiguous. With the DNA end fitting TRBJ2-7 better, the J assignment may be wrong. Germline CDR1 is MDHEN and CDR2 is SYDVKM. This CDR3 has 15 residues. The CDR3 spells CASSVATVNYNEQYF. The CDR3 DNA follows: TGTGCCAGCAGTGTGGCGACTGTGAATTACAATGAGCAGTACTTC.

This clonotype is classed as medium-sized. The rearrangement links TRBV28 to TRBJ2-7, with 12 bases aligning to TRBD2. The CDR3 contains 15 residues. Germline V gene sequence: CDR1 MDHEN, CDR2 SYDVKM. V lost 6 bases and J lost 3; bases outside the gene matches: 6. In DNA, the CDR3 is TGTGCCAGCAGCCCGCTAGCGGGAGGGGTCTACGAGCAGTACTTC. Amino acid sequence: CASSPLAGGVYEQYF.

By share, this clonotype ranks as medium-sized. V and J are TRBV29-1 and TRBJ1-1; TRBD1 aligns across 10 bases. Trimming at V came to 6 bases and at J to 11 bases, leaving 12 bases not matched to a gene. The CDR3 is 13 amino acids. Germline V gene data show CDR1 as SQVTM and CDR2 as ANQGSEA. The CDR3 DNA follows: TGCAGCGTCGAGGACAGGGGGAATCGTGGGGCTTTCTTT. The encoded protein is CSVEDRGNRGAFF.

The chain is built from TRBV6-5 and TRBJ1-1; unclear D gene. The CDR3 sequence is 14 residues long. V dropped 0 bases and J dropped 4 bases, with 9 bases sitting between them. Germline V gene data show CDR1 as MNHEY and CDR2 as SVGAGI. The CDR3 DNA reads TGTGCCAGCAGTTACTCAGCTATGAGCACTGAAGCTTTCTTT. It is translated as CASSYSAMSTEAFF.

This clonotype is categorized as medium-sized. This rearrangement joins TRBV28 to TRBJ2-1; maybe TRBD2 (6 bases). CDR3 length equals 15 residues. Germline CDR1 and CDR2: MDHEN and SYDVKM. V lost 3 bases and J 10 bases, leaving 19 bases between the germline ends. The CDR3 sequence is CASSLGVSSGREQFF. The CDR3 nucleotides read TGTGCCAGCAGTTTGGGGGTCTCCTCAGGGAGGGAGCAGTTCTTC.

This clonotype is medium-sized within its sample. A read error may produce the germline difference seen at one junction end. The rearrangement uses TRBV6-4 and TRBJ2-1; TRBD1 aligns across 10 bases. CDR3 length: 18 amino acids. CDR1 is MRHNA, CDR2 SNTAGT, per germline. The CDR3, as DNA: TGTGCCAGCAGTGACTCTAGACAGGGGGCCGAATCCTCCAATGAGCAGTTCTTC. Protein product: CASSDSRQGAESSNEQFF.

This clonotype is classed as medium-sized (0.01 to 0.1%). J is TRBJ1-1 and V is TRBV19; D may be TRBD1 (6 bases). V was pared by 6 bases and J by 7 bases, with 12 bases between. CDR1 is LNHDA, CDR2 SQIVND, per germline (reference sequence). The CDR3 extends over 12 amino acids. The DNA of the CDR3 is TGTGCCAGTAGCATACAGGGAATTGAAGCTTTCTTT. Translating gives CASSIQGIEAFF.

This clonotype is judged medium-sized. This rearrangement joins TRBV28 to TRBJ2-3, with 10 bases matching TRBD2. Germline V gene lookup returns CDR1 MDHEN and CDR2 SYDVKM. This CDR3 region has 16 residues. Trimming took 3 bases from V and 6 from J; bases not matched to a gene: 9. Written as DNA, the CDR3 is TGTGCCAGCAGTTTTGTTGGGACTAGCGAGGTGGATACGCAGTATTTT. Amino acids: CASSFVGTSEVDTQYF.

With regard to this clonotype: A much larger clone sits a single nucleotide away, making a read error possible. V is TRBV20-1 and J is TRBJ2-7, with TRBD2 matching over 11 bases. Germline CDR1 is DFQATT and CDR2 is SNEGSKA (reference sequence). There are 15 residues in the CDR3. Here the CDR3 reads CSASGLAGGTYEQHF. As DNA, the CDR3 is TGCAGTGCTAGCGGCCTAGCGGGAGGAACCTACGAGCAGCACTTC.

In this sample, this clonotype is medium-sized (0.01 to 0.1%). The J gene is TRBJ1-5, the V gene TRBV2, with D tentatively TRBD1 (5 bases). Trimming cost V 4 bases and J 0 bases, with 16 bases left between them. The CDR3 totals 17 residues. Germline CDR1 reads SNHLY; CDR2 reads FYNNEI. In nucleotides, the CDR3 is TGTGCCAGCAGTGGAATTAGGGGCCAGAATAGCAATCAGCCCCAGCATTTT. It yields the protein CASSGIRGQNSNQPQHF.

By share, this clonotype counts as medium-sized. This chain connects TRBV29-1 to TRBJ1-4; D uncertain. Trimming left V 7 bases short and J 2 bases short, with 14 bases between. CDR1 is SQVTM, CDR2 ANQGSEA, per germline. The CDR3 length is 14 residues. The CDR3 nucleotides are TGCAGCGGGGGTCGTAGCGGGACTAATGAAAAACTGTTTTTT. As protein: CSGGRSGTNEKLFF.

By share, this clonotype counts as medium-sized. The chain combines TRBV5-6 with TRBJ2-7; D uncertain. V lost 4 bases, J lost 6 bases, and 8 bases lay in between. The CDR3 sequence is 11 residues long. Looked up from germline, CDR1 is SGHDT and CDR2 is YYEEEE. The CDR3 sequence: CASSLASEQYF. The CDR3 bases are TGTGCCAGCAGCCTGGCTAGCGAGCAGTACTTC.

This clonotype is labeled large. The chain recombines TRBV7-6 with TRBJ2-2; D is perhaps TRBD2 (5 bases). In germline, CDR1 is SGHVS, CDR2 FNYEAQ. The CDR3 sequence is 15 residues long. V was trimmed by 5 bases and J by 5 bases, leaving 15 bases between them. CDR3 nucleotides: TGTGCCAGCAGCCCCATGGTGGAGGAGACCGGGGAGCTGTTTTTT. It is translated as CASSPMVEETGELFF.

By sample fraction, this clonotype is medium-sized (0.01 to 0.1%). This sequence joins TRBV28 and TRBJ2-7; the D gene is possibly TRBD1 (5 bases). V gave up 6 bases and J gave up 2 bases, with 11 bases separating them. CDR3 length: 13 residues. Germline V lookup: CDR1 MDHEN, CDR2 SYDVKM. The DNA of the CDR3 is TGTGCCAGCAGGGAACAGGCTACCTACGAGCAGTACTTC. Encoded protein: CASREQATYEQYF.

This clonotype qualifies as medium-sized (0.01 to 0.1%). This CDR3 is CASSIDMGLGTEAFF. The CDR3, as DNA: TGTGCCAGTAGTATAGATATGGGGCTGGGCACTGAAGCTTTCTTT. This chain joins TRBV19 and TRBJ1-1; tentatively, D is TRBD1 (5 bases). V lost 0 bases and J lost 4, with 12 bases in between. The length of the CDR3 is 15 residues. Per the germline V gene, CDR1 is LNHDA and CDR2 is SQIVND (reference sequence).

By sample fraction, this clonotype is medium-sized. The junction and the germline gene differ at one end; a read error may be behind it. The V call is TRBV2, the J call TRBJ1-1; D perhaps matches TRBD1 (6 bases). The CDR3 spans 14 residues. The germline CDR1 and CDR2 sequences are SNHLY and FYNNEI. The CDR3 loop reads CASREEGDGTEAFF. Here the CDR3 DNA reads TGTGCCAGCAGGGAAGAGGGGGATGGGACTGAAGCTTTCTTT.

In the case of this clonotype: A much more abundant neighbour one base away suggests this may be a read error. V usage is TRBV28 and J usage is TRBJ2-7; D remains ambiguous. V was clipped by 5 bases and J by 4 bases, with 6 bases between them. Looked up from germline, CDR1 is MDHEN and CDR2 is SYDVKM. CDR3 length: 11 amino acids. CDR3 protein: CASSPPYEQYF. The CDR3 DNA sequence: TGTGCCAGCAGTCCACCTTACGAGCAGTACTTC. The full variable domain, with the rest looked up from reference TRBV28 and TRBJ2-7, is DVKVTQSSRYLVKRTGEKVFLECVQDMDHENMFWYRQDPGLGLRLIYFSYDVKMKEKGDIPEGYSVSREKKERFSLILESASTNQTSMYLCASSPPYEQYFGPGTRLTVT.

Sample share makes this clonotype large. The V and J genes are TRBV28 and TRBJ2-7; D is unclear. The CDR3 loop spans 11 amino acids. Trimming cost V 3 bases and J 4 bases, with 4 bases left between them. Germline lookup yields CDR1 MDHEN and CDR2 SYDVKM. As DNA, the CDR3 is TGTGCCAGCAGTTTTAGGTACGAGCAGTACTTC. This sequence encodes CASSFRYEQYF.

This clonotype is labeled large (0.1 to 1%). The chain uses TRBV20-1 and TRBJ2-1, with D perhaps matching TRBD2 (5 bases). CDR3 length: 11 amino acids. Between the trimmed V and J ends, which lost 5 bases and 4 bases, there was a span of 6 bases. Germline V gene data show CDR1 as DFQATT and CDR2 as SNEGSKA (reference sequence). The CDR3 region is CSARTYNEQFF. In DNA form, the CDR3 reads TGCAGTGCTCGGACTTACAATGAGCAGTTCTTC.